The TCR beta chain under discussion was sequenced for a study of blood T cells in healthy people across ages. The second PCR ran roughly 7 to 12 cycles with a sample-barcoded 5' primer and J-beta primers. From the 5' RACE reads, TCRdb called clonotypes with MiXCR, one entry per CDR3 protein. The sample includes 550,000 to 750,000 distinct CDR3 sequences, roughly 21% of them seen just once. Each donor gave around 9.6 milliliters of peripheral blood. The germline gives CDR1 SGHTA, CDR2 FQGNSA. CDR3 size: 13 residues. V was trimmed by 3 bases and J by 8 bases, leaving 13 bases between them. This chain connects TRBV7-2 to TRBJ1-2, with D possibly being TRBD1 (5 bases). Sequenced: blood. The source of this sequence is a man aged 65 to 79 in good health. CDR3 coding DNA: TGTGCCAGCAGCTTCTCGGGGCCTCGCGGCTACACCTTC. Amino acid sequence: CASSFSGPRGYTF.